This T cell receptor beta chain was obtained from a study of CD8+ T cells in alopecia areata. The authors sorted CD4+ and CD8+ T cells from PBMCs. About this clone itself: As yet, its antigen is unknown.

This CDR3 has 16 amino acids. Trimming took 2 bases from V and 4 from J, leaving 17 bases between them. Germline CDR1 SNHLY, CDR2 FYNNEI. Reverse transcribed after extraction, RNA yielded cDNA as the sequencing template. This table comes from immunoSEQ multiplex PCR, and its TCRdb copy is limited to in-frame clones, with some not included. The data contain roughly 32,000 clones, 62% of them singletons. Study-level results: The study found TCR sharing across patients less clear than in mice, possibly for HLA reasons. The study also sequences resident alphabeta T cells of normal skin in scalp samples. Lesional scalp displayed greater clonality than normal scalp, most notably in alopecia totalis/universalis.

This sequence joins TRBV2 and TRBJ1-2, with D tentatively TRBD1 (6 bases). The TCR originated in a human donor with alopecia areata. Sequenced input: NKG2D-high CD8+ T cells sorted from blood. As DNA, the CDR3 is TGTGCCAGCAGTGAAACGGGGGCGATCTCGGGCTATGGCTACACCTTC. This translates into CASSETGAISGYGYTF.